This record concerns one T cell receptor (beta chain) sequence. Its antigen is unknown. The test was conducted at deep level. Libraries were prepared by immunoSEQ multiplex PCR; TCRdb keeps only in-frame clonotypes and omits some of them. The sample contains some 2 million clones, roughly 95% of which appear only once. This sample stems from a study of shared clonotypes between healthy human individuals. Study background: Sampling drew on donors who were two women and a few men aged 18 to 49.

The CDR3 has 12 residues. Germline V gene data show CDR1 as LGHNT and CDR2 as FRNRAP. The germline V and J ends were trimmed by 6 bases and 10 bases, with 15 bases remaining between them. Findings and limits, study-wide: Among donors, clonotype sharing was expected to be affected by sequencing depth. The study's rarefaction showed incomplete sorted-subset sequencing despite large depth.

The sequenced sample consisted of naive CD4+ T cells sorted from blood. The sample's subset: CD45RA+ positively selected. The chain links TRBV12-5 to TRBJ1-2, with D possibly being TRBD1 (6 bases). The TCR comes from a man aged 18-30 years in good health. The CDR3 bases are TGTGCTAGTGGACCCCGGGCAGGGGACTACACCTTC. It specifies CASGPRAGDYTF.